This TCR beta chain appears in the sequencing data of a study of T-cell reconstitution after alpha-beta-depleted transplantation in children. This sample's TCRbeta library carried unique molecular identifier barcodes. TCRdb independently ran MiXCR on the PCR reads; one entry per CDR3 protein. The table has roughly 350,000 distinct CDR3 sequences, roughly 17% seen once. CDR3 length equals 16 residues. V was cut by 3 bases and J by 7 bases, with 19 bases left in between. The sequence was obtained from a male patient under 10 years old who had a stem cell transplant for acute lymphoblastic leukemia, so the T cells may come from the graft donor. This chain uses TRBV12-3 or TRBV12-4 with TRBJ2-1; perhaps TRBD2 as D (5 bases). The sequencing here drew on PBMCs, mostly from graft donor cells, taken 360 days after TCRalphabeta/CD19-depleted stem cell transplant. This chain's CDR3 is CASSLLSSEVANEQFF. The CDR3 nucleotides are TGTGCCAGCAGTTTGCTGTCGTCGGAGGTAGCGAATGAGCAGTTCTTC.